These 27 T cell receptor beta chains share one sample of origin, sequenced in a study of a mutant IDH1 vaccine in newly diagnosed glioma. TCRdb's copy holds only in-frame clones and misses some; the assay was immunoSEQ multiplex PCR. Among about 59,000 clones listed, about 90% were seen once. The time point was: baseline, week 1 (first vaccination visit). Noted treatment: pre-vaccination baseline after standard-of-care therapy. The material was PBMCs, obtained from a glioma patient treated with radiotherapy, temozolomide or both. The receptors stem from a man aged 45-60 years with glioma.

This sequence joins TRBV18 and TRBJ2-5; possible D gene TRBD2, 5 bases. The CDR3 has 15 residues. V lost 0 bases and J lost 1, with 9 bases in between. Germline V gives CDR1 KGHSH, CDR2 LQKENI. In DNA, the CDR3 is TGTGCCAGCTCACCACCCGGGATAACCCAAGAGACCCAGTACTTC. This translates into CASSPPGITQETQYF.

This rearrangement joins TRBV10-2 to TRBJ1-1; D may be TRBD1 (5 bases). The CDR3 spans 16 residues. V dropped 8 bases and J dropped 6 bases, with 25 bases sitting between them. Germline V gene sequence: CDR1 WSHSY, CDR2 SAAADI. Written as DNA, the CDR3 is TGCGCCAGCGGGGGATGGGAGTCTGAGGTGGGGGCTGAAGCTTTCTTT. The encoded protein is CASGGWESEVGAEAFF.

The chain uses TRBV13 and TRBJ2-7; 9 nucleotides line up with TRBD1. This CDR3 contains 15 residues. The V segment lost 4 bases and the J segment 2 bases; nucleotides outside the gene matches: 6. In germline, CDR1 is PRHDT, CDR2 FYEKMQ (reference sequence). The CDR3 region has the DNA TGTGCCAGCAGCTCCCGGGACAGGGCCCCCTACGAGCAGTACTTC. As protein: CASSSRDRAPYEQYF.

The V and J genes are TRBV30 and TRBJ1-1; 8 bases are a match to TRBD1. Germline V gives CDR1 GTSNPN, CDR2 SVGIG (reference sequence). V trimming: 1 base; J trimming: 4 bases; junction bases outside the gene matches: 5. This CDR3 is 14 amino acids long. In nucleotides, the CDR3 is TGTGCCTGGAGTGCTACAGGGGGTGGCACTGAAGCTTTCTTT. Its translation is CAWSATGGGTEAFF.

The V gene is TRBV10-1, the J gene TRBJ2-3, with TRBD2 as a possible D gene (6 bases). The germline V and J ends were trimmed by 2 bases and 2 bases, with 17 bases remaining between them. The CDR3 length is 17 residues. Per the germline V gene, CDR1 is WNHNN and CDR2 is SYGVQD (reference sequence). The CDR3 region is CASSEGIGGVPTDTQYF. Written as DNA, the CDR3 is TGCGCCAGCAGTGAGGGTATTGGCGGGGTCCCCACAGATACGCAGTATTTT.

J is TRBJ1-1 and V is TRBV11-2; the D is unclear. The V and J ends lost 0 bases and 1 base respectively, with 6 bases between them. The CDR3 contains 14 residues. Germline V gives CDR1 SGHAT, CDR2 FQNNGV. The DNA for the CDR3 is TGTGCCAGCAGCTTAGACAGAAAGAACACTGAAGCTTTCTTT. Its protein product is CASSLDRKNTEAFF.

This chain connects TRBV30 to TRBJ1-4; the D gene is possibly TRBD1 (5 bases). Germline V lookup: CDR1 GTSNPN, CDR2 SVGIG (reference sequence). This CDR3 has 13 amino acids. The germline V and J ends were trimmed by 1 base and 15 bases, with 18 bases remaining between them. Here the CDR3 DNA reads TGTGCCTGGAGTGAGCAGGGATGGGGAAAGATGTTTTTT. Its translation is CAWSEQGWGKMFF.

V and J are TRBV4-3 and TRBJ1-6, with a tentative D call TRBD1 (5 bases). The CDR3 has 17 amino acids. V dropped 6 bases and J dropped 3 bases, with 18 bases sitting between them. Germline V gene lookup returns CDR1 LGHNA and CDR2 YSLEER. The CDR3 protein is CASSPTEHRSYNSPLHF. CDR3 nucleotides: TGCGCCAGCAGTCCAACCGAACACAGGAGCTATAATTCACCCCTCCACTTT.

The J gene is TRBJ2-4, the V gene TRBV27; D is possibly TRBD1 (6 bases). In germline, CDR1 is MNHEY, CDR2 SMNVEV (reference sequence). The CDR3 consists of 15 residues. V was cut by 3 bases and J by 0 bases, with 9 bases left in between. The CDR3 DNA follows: TGTGCCAGCAGTTTGACAGGTGTAGCCAAAAACATTCAGTACTTC. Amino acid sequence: CASSLTGVAKNIQYF.

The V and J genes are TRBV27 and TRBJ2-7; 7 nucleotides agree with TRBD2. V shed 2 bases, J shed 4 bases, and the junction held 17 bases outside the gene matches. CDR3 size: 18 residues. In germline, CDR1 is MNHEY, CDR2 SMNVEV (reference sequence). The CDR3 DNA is TGTGCCAGCAGTTTAAGGTTGTGGGTGGCTGGGGGGGATTACGAGCAGTACTTC. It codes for CASSLRLWVAGGDYEQYF.

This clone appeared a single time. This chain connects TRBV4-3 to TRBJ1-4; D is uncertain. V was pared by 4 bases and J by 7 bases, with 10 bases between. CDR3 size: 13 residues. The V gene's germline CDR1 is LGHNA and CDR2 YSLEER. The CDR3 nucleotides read TGCGCCAGCAGCCGAAACGAGGGTGAAAAACTGTTTTTT. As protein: CASSRNEGEKLFF.

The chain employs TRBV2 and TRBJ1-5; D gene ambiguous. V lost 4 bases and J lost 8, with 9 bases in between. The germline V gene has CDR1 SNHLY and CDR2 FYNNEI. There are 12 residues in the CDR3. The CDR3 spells CASSGDVEPQHF. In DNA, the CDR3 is TGTGCCAGCAGTGGTGATGTAGAGCCCCAGCATTTT.

The CDR3 region is CASSSRARGKDEQYF. CDR3 nucleotides: TGTGCCAGCAGCTCACGGGCCCGCGGAAAGGACGAGCAGTACTTC. J is TRBJ2-7 and V is TRBV7-6; no clear D. The V and J ends lost 4 bases and 5 bases respectively, with 18 bases between them. CDR1 and CDR2 (germline): SGHVS, FNYEAQ. The CDR3 is 15 residues long. The entire variable domain, with the rest obtained from reference TRBV7-6 and TRBJ2-7, is as follows: GAGVSQSPRYKVTKRGQDVALRCDPISGHVSLYWYRQALGQGPEFLTYFNYEAQQDKSGLPNDRFSAERPEGSISTLTIQRTEQRDSAMYRCASSSRARGKDEQYFGPGTRLTVT.

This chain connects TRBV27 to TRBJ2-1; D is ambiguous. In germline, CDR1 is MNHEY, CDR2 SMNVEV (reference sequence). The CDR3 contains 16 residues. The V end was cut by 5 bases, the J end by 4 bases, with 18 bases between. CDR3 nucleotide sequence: TGTGCCAGCAGTCCTTTACGTCCGTGGTGGTACAATGAGCAGTTCTTC. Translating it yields CASSPLRPWWYNEQFF.

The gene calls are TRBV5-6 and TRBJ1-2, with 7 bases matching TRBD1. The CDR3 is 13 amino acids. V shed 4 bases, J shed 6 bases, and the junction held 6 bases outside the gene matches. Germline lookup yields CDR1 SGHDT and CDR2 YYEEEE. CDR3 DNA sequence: TGTGCCAGCAGCCAGGGACAGTCAAATGGCTACACCTTC. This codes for CASSQGQSNGYTF.

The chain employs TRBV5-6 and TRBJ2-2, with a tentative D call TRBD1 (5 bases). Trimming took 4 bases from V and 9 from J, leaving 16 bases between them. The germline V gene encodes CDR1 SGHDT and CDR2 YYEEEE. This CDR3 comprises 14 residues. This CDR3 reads CASSGLTELRELFF. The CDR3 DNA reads TGTGCCAGCAGCGGGTTGACAGAGCTCAGGGAGCTGTTTTTT.

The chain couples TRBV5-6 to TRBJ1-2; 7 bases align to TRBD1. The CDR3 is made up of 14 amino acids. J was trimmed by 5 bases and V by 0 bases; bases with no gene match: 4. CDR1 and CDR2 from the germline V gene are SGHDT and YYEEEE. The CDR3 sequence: CASSLAGGVYGYTF. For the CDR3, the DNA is TGTGCCAGCAGCTTGGCAGGGGGGGTATATGGCTACACCTTC.

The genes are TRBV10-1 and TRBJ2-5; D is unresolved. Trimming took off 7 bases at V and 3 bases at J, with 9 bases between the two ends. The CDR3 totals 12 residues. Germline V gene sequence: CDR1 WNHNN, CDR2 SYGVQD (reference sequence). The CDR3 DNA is TGCGCCAGCAAGGTAGGCAAAGAGACCCAGTACTTC. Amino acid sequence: CASKVGKETQYF.

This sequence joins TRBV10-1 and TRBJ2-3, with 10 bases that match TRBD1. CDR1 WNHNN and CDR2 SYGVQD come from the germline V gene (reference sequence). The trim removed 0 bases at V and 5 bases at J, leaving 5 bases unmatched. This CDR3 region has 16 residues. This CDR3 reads CASSESGTGVGDTQYF. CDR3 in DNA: TGCGCCAGCAGTGAGTCAGGGACAGGGGTCGGAGATACGCAGTATTTT.

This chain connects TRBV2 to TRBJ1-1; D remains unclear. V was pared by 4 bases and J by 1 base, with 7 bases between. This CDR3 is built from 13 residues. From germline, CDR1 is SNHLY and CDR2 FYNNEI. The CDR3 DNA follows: TGTGCCAGCAGTGTAGTCGGGAACACTGAAGCTTTCTTT. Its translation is CASSVVGNTEAFF.

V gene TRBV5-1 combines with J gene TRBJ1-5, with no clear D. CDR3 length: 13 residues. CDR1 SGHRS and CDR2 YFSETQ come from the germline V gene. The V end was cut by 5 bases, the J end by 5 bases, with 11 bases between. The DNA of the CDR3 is TGCGCCAGCAGTTTTGACGGGGATCAGCCCCAGCATTTT. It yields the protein CASSFDGDQPQHF.

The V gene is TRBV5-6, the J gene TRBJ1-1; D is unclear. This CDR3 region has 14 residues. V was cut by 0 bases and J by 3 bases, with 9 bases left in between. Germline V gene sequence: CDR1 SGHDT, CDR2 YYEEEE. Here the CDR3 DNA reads TGTGCCAGCAGCTTGGGGGGAAGGGACACTGAAGCTTTCTTT. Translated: CASSLGGRDTEAFF.

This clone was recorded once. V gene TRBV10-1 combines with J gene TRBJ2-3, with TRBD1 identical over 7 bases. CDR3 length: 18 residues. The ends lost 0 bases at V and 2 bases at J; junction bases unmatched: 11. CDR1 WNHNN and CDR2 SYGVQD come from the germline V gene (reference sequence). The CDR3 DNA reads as TGCGCCAGCAGTGAGTCGACTCGGGGACAGTTATACACAGATACGCAGTATTTT. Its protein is CASSESTRGQLYTDTQYF.

The CDR3 region has the DNA TGTGCCAGCAGCGTAGCTCTAGATACGCAGTATTTT. It codes for CASSVALDTQYF. The chain combines TRBV9 with TRBJ2-3; no firm D call. CDR3 length: 12 amino acids. Germline CDR1 and CDR2: SGDLS and YYNGEE. V was shortened by 0 bases and J by 5 bases, with 4 bases between the two germline ends.

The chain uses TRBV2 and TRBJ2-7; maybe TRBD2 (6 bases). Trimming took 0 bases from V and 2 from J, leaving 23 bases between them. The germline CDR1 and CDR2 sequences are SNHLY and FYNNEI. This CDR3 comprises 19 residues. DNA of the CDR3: TGTGCCAGCAGTGAAGCGCTTCGGGAGAGGCCGAGACAAGCCTACGAGCAGTACTTC. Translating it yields CASSEALRERPRQAYEQYF.

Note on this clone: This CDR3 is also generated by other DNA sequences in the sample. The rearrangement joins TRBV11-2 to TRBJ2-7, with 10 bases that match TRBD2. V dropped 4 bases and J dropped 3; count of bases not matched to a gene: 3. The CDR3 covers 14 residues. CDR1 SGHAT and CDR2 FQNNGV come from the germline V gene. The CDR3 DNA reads TGTGCCAGCAGCTCCGCTAGCGGGGGCTACGAGCAGTACTTC. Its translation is CASSSASGGYEQYF. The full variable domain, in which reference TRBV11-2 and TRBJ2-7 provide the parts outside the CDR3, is EAGVAQSPRYKIIEKRQSVAFWCNPISGHATLYWYQQILGQGPKLLIQFQNNGVVDDSQLPKDRFSAERLKGVDSTLKIQPAKLEDSAVYLCASSSASGGYEQYFGPGTRLTVT.

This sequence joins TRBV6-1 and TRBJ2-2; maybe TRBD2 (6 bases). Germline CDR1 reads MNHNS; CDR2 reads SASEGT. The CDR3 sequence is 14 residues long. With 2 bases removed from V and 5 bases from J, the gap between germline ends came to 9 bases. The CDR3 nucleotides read TGTGCCAGCAGTGAATTTGGGGGGACCGGGGAGCTGTTTTTT. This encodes CASSEFGGTGELFF.